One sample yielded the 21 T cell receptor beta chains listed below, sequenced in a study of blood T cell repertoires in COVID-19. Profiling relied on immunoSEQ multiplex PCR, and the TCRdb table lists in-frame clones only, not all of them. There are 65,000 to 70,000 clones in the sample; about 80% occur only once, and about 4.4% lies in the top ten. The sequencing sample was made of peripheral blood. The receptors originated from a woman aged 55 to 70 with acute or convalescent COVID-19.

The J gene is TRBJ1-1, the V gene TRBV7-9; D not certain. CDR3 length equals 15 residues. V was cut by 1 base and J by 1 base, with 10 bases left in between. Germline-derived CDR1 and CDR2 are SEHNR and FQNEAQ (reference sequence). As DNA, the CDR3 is TGTGCCAGCAGCTTAGTTGGGAGGGAGAACACTGAAGCTTTCTTT. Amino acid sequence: CASSLVGRENTEAFF.

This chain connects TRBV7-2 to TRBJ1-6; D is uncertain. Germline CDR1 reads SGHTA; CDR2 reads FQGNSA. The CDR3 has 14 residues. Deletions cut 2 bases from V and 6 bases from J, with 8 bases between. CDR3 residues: CASSLYNSNSPLHF. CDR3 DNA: TGTGCCAGCAGCTTATATAACAGTAATTCACCCCTCCACTTT.

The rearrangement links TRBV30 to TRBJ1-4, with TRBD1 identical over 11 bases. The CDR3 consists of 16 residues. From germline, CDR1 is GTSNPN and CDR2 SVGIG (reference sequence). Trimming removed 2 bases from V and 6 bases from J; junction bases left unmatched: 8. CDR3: CAWSTSRDRGYEKLFF. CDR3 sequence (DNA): TGTGCCTGGAGTACTTCGCGGGACAGGGGGTATGAAAAACTGTTTTTT.

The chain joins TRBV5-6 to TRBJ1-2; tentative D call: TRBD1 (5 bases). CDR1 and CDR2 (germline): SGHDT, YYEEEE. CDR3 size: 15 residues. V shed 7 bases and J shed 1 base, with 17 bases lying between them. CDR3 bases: TGTGCCAGCTTCGGGAGGCGGGGCGTTAACTATGGCTACACCTTC. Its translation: CASFGRRGVNYGYTF.

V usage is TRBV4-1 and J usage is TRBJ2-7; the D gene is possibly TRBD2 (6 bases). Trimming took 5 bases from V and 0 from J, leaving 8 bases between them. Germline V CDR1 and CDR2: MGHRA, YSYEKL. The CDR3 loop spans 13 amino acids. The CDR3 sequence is CASSSGVSYEQYF. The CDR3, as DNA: TGCGCCAGCAGCTCGGGAGTCTCCTACGAGCAGTACTTC.

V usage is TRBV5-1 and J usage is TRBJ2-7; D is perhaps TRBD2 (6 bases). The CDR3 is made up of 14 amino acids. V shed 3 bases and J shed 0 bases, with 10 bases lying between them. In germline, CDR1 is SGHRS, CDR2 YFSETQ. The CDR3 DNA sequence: TGCGCCAGCAGCTCTCGGGGGAGCTCCTACGAGCAGTACTTC. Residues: CASSSRGSSYEQYF.

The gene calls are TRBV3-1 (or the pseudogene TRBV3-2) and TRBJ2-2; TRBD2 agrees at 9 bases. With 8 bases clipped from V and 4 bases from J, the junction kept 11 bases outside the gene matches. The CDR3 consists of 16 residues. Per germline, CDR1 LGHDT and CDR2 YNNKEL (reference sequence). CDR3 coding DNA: TGTGCCAGCCGTCCCGGACTAGCGAGGGGCACCGGGGAGCTGTTTTTT. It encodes CASRPGLARGTGELFF.

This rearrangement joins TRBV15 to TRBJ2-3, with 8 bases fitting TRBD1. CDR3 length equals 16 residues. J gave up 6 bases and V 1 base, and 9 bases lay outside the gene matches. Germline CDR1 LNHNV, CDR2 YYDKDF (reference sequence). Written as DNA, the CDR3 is TGTGCCACCAGCAGAGGCCAGACAGGGGCGGGGGATACGCAGTATTTT. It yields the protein CATSRGQTGAGDTQYF.

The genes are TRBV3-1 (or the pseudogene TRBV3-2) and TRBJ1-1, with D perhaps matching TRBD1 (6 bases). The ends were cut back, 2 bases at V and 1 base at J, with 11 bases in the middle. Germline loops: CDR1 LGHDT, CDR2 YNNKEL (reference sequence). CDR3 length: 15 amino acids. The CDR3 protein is CASSQKQGTNTEAFF. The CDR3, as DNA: TGTGCCAGCAGCCAAAAACAGGGAACGAACACTGAAGCTTTCTTT.

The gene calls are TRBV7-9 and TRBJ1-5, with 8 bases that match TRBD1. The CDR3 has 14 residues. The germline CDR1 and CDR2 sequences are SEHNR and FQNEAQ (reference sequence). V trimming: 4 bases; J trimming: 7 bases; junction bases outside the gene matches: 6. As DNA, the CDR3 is TGTGCCAGCAGCTCCGACAGGGGAGGACAGCCCCAGCATTTT. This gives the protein CASSSDRGGQPQHF.

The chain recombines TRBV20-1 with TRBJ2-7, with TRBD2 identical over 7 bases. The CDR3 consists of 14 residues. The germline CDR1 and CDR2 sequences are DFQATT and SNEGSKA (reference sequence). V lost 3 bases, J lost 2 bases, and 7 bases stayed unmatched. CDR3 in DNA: TGCAGTGCTAGTCCAGCGGGGCGGCCCTACGAGCAGTACTTC. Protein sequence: CSASPAGRPYEQYF.

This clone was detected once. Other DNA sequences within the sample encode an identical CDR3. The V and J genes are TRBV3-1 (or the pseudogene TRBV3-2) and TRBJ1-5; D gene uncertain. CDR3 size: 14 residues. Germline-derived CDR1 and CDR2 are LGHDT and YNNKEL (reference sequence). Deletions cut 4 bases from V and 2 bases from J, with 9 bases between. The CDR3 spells CASSRSGGNQPQHF. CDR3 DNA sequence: TGTGCCAGCAGCCGAAGCGGGGGCAATCAGCCCCAGCATTTT.

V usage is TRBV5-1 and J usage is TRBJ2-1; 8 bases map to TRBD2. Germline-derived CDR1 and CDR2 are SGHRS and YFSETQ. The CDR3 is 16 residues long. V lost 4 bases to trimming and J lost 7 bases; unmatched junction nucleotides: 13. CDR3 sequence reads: CASSPGGGVAGNEQFF. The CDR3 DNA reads TGCGCCAGCAGCCCGGGAGGTGGAGTAGCGGGGAATGAGCAGTTCTTC.

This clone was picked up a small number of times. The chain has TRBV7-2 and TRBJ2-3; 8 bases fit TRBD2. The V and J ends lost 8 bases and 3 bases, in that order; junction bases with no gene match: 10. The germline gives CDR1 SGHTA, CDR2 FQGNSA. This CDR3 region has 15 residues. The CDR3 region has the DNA TGTGCCAGCCGGCGTACTGGCGGGGGGACAGATACGCAGTATTTT. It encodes CASRRTGGGTDTQYF.

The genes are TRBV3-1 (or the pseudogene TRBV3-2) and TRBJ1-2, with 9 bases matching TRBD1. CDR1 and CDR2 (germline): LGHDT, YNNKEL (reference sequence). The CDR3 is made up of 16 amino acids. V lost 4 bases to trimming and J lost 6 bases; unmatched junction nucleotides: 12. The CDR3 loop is CASSPPGTGRQDGYTF. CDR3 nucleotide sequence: TGTGCCAGCAGCCCTCCGGGGACAGGGAGACAAGATGGCTACACCTTC.

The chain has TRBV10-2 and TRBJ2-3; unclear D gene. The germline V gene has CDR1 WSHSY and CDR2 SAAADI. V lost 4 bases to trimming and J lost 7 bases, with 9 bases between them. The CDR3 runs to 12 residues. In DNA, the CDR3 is TGCGCCAGCAGTGGCTGGCACAATACGCAGTATTTT. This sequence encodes CASSGWHNTQYF.

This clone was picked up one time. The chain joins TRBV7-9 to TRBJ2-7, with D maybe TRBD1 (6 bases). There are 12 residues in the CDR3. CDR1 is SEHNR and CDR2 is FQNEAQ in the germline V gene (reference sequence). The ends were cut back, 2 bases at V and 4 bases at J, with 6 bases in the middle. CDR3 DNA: TGTGCCAGCAGCTTAAGGGGGTACGAGCAGTACTTC. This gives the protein CASSLRGYEQYF. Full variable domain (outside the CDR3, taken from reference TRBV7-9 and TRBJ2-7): DTGVSQNPRHKITKRGQNVTFRCDPISEHNRLYWYRQTLGQGPEFLTYFQNEAQLEKSRLLSDRFSAERPKGSFSTLEIQRTEQGDSAMYLCASSLRGYEQYFGPGTRLTVT.

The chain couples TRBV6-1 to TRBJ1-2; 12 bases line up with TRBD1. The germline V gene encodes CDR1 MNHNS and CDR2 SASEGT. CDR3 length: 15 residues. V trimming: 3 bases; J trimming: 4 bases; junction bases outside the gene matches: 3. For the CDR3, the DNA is TGTGCCAGCAGTGACCCGGGACAGGGGGCCTATGGCTACACCTTC. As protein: CASSDPGQGAYGYTF.

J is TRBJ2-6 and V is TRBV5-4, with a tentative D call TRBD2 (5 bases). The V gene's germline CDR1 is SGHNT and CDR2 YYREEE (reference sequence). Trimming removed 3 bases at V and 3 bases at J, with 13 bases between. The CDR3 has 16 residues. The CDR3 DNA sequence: TGTGCCAGCAGCTCCGGACTGTCCCGTGGGGCCAACGTCCTGACTTTC. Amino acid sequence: CASSSGLSRGANVLTF. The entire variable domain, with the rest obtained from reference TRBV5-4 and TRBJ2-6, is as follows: ETGVTQSPTHLIKTRGQQVTLRCSSQSGHNTVSWYQQALGQGPQFIFQYYREEENGRGNFPPRFSGLQFPNYSSELNVNALELDDSALYLCASSSGLSRGANVLTFGAGSRLTVL.

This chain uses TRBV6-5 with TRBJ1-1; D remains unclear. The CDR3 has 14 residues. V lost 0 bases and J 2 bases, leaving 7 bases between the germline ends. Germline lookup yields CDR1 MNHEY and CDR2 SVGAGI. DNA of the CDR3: TGTGCCAGCAGTTACTCGAGAGGCAACACTGAAGCTTTCTTT. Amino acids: CASSYSRGNTEAFF.

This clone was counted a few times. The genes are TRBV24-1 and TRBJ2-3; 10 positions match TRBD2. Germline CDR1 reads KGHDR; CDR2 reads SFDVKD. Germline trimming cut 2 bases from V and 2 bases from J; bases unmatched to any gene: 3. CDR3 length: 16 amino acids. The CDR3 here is CATSDWTSGNTDTQYF. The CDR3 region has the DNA TGTGCCACCAGTGATTGGACTAGCGGAAACACAGATACGCAGTATTTT.